This T cell receptor beta chain was sequenced in a study of blood T cell repertoires in COVID-19. Adults between roughly 18 and 89 years of age took part from about 24 US areas. Per the study methods: Researchers report that nucleated cell counts were estimated from reference gene primer amplification. The data were produced by immunoSEQ multiplex PCR, yet TCRdb's version contains in-frame clones alone and is incomplete. V, J and clone size are taken as reported in that table, and D and trimming were inferred from the DNA itself. The data hold some 380,000 clones, with roughly 90% observed a single time. The germline V gene has CDR1 SGHDN and CDR2 FVKESK. Trimming pared 3 bases from V and 3 bases from J, leaving 22 bases between. The CDR3 sequence is 18 residues long. Only a few counts were recorded for this clone.

The J gene is TRBJ2-3, the V gene TRBV14; D possibly corresponds to TRBD1 (6 bases). Sequenced sample: PBMCs or T cells enriched from blood (not recorded which). The source is a middle-aged woman with acute COVID-19. CDR3 protein: CASSHGIGQKRITDTQYF. For the CDR3, the DNA is TGTGCCAGCAGCCATGGAATCGGACAGAAGAGAATAACAGATACGCAGTATTTT.